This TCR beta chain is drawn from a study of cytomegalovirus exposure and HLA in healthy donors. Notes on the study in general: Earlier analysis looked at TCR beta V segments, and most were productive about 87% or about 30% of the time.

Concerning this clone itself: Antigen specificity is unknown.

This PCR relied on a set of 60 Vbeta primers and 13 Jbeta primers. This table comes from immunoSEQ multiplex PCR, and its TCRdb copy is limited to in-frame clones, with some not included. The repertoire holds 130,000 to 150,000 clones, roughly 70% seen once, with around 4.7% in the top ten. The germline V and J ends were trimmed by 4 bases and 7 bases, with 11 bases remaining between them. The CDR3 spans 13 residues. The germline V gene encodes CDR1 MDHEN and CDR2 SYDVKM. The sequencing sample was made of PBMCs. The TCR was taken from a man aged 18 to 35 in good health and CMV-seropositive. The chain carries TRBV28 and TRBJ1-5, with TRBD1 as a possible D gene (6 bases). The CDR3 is CASSYRVPQPQHF. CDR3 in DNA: TGTGCCAGCAGTTACAGGGTTCCGCAGCCCCAGCATTTT. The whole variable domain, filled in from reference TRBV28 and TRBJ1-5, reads DVKVTQSSRYLVKRTGEKVFLECVQDMDHENMFWYRQDPGLGLRLIYFSYDVKMKEKGDIPEGYSVSREKKERFSLILESASTNQTSMYLCASSYRVPQPQHFGDGTRLSIL.